Listed below are T cell receptor beta chains from one sample, sequenced in a study of beta chain features in type 1 diabetes. Generated by immunoSEQ multiplex PCR, the TCRdb table keeps only in-frame clones and is missing some. Of around 300,000 clones in the sample, 8% were seen once. The sequencing sample was made of central memory CD4+ T cells from blood. These receptors came from a woman between 18 and 29 years old in good health. Each CDR3 is given with its conserved first and last residue. The D gene is left open where the match is weak. Size is omitted from some rows. Given values are once, few, many or a class for expanded clones.

cdr3_aa,cdr3_nt,v_call,j_call,clone_size,d_call
CASSQSTGYGYTF,TGTGCCAGCAGCCAATCTACCGGCTATGGCTACACCTTC,TRBV14,TRBJ1-2,few,NA
CASSRTREGDGYTF,TGTGCCAGCAGCCGGACCAGAGAGGGCGATGGCTACACCTTC,TRBV16,TRBJ1-2,few,NA
CASSQGAVHSGNTIYF,TGCGCCAGCAGCCAAGGGGCCGTCCACTCTGGAAACACCATATATTTT,TRBV4-3,TRBJ1-3,NA,NA
CASSYSGTPSGNTIYF,TGTGCCAGCAGTTACTCGGGGACACCCTCTGGAAACACCATATATTTT,TRBV6-6,TRBJ1-3,few,NA
CASSLAGEFTQYF,TGCGCCAGCAGCTTGGCCGGGGAGTTTACGCAGTATTTT,TRBV5-1,TRBJ2-3,few,NA
CAWSRVAGRRETQYF,TGTGCCTGGAGTAGAGTAGCGGGAAGGAGAGAGACCCAGTACTTC,TRBV30,TRBJ2-5,NA,TRBD2
CASLGLENSPLHF,TGTGCCAGTTTAGGACTGGAAAATTCACCCCTCCACTTT,TRBV2,TRBJ1-6,NA,NA
CASSNGGLSHNEQFF,TGTGCCAGCAGTAACGGGGGTCTCTCCCACAATGAGCAGTTCTTC,TRBV28,TRBJ2-1,NA,NA
CASSQVGQGSEAFF,TGCGCCAGCAGCCAAGTTGGGCAGGGATCCGAAGCTTTCTTT,TRBV4-3,TRBJ1-1,NA,NA
CASSQDSGLGEQYF,TGTGCCAGCAGTCAAGATTCGGGACTGGGGGAGCAGTACTTC,TRBV7-9,TRBJ2-7,few,NA
CASSQERMGAKNIQYF,TGTGCCAGCAGCCAAGAGCGGATGGGGGCCAAAAACATTCAGTACTTC,TRBV4-2,TRBJ2-4,NA,NA
CASRDRAVGSGANVLTF,TGTGCCAGCAGGGATCGGGCCGTGGGCTCTGGGGCCAACGTCCTGACTTTC,TRBV28,TRBJ2-6,NA,NA
CASSFAGGNEQFF,TGTGCCAGCAGTTTCGCGGGAGGCAATGAGCAGTTCTTC,TRBV6-5,TRBJ2-1,few,TRBD2
CASSVGGGRNEKLFF,TGTGCCAGCAGTGTAGGAGGGGGCCGTAATGAAAAACTGTTTTTT,TRBV28,TRBJ1-4,few,TRBD1
CASRGSSGTRNYGYTF,TGTGCCAGCAGAGGGTCCTCAGGGACCCGAAACTATGGCTACACCTTC,TRBV28,TRBJ1-2,NA,NA
CASSLWQGEETQYF,TGCGCCAGCAGCTTGTGGCAGGGGGAAGAGACCCAGTACTTC,TRBV5-1,TRBJ2-5,few,TRBD1
CASSSSGGISGNTIYF,TGTGCCAGCAGCTCCTCAGGGGGCATTTCTGGAAACACCATATATTTT,TRBV7-2,TRBJ1-3,few,TRBD1
CASSSIPRSSYNEQFF,TGTGCCAGCAGCTCAATACCAAGGTCCTCCTACAATGAGCAGTTCTTC,TRBV7-3,TRBJ2-1,few,NA
CASSLATPRGTLGQPQHF,TGTGCCAGCAGCTTAGCAACCCCACGGGGTACCTTGGGTCAGCCCCAGCATTTT,TRBV7-9,TRBJ1-5,NA,NA
CASSLAGVPEQYF,TGTGCCAGCAGCTTAGCGGGCGTCCCCGAGCAGTACTTC,TRBV7-9,TRBJ2-7,many,NA